The present T cell receptor beta chain was sequenced within a study of cytotoxic CD8 clonotypes in ibrutinib-treated CLL. Across the study: Investigators reported some 24 partial and 2 complete responses; after median roughly 70 months, approximately 15 patients remained remitted and some 12 progressed. The average sample held roughly 250,000 productive templates and about 99,000 productive rearrangements.

Germline CDR1 reads SGDLS; CDR2 reads YYNGEE. The V and J ends lost 2 bases and 9 bases, in that order; junction bases with no gene match: 8. The CDR3 covers 14 residues. The table came from immunoSEQ multiplex PCR; TCRdb's copy has only in-frame clones and leaves some out. In the table there are around 33,000 clones, about 47% of which are singletons. J is TRBJ2-3 and V is TRBV9, with 8 bases matching TRBD2. The sequencing here drew on PBMCs, taken before ibrutinib treatment. This sequence was found in a human donor with chronic lymphocytic leukemia. Here the CDR3 DNA reads TGTGCCAGCAGCGTTTTCGGGGGGGCCGACACGCAGTATTTT. Its translation: CASSVFGGADTQYF.